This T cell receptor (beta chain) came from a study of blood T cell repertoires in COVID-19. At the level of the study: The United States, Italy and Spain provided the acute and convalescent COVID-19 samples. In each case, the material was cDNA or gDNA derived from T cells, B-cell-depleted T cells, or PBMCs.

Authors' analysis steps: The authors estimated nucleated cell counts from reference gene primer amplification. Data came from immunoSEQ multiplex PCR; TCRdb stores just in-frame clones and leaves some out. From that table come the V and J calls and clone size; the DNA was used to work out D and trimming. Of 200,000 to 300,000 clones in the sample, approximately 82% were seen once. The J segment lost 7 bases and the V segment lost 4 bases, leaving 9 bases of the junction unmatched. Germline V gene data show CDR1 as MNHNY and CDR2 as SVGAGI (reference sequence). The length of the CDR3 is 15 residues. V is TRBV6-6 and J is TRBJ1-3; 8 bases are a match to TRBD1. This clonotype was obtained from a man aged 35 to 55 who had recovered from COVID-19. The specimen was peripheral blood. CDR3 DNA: TGTGCCAGCAGTTTCGCCGGGACAGGAGCGAACACCATATATTTT. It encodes CASSFAGTGANTIYF.